This TCR beta chain stems from a study of CD4 T cells in relation to SARS-CoV-2 and coronaviruses. Background on the study: ViraFEST: approximately 10-day antigen culture of PBMCs, then TCR beta CDR3 sequencing.

Unexposed donor CD4+ T cells date from about 2010-2018, before the COVID-19 pandemic. The cells were cultured for under 13 days before CD4+ T cells were isolated. PBMCs were plated at roughly 2.1 million per well in IL-2-containing medium. As for this clone: The target antigen is unknown.

TCRdb keeps only in-frame clones here, not all; method: immunoSEQ multiplex PCR. The sample shows 20,000 to 25,000 clones, around 72% of them seen only once. Sequencing was done on a sample of CD4+ T cells from PBMCs, cultured in vitro. The source is a human donor in good health.

CDR3 bases: TGTGCCAGCTCACTCGGCCAATCGGGAGGCGGAGTCTACGAGCAGTACTTC. This codes for CASSLGQSGGGVYEQYF. V usage is TRBV18 and J usage is TRBJ2-7, with 7 bases matching TRBD2. From germline, CDR1 is KGHSH and CDR2 LQKENI. The CDR3 is 17 amino acids. V shed 4 bases, J shed 3 bases, and the junction held 15 bases outside the gene matches.